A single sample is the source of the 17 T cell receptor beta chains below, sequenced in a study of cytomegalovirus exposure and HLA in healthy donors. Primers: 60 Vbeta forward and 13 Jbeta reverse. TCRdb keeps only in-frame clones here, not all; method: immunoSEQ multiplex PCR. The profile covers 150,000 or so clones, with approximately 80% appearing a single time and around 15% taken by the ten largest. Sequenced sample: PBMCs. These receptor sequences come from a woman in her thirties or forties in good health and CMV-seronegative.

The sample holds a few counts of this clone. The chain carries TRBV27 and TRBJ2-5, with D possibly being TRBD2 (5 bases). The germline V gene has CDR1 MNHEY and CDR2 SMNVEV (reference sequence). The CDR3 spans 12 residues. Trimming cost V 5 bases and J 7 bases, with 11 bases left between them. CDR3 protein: CASSRSSVTQYF. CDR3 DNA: TGTGCCAGCAGTCGGAGTAGCGTGACCCAGTACTTC.

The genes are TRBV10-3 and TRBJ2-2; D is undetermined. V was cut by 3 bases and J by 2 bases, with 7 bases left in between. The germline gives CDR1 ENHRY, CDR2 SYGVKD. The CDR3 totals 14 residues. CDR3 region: CAISEAQNTGELFF. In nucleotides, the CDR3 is TGTGCCATCAGTGAAGCTCAAAACACCGGGGAGCTGTTTTTT.

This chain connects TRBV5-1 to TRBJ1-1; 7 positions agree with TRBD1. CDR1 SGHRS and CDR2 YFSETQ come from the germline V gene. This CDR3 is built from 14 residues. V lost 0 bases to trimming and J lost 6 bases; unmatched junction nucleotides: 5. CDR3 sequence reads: CASSLDDRVAEAFF. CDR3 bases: TGCGCCAGCAGCTTGGACGACAGGGTAGCTGAAGCTTTCTTT.

CDR3 coding DNA: TGTGCCAGCTCACCCCAGTCGGGGGGCGTTCACAATGAGCAGTTCTTC. Encoded protein: CASSPQSGGVHNEQFF. The J gene is TRBJ2-1, the V gene TRBV18, with D tentatively TRBD2 (7 bases). V was cut by 3 bases and J by 5 bases, with 17 bases left in between. The CDR3 loop spans 16 amino acids. Germline assignment: CDR1 KGHSH and CDR2 LQKENI. The whole variable domain, remainder taken from reference TRBV18 and TRBJ2-1, is NAGVMQNPRHLVRRRGQEARLRCSPMKGHSHVYWYRQLPEEGLKFMVYLQKENIIDESGMPKERFSAEFPKEGPSILRIQQVVRGDSAAYFCASSPQSGGVHNEQFFGPGTRLTVL.

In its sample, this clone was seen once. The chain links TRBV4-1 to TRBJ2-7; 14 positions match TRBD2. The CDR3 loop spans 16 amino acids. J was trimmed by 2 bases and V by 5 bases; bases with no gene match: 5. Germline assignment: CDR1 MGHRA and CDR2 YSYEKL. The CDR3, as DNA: TGCGCCAGCAGCGGGACTAGCGGGGGAACGCCCTACGAGCAGTACTTC. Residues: CASSGTSGGTPYEQYF.

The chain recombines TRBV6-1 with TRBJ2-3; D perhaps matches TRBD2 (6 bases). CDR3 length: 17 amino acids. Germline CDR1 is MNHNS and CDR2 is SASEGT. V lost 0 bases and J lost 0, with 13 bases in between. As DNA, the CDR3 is TGTGCCAGCAGTGAAGCGGCTTGGGACTCGAGCACAGATACGCAGTATTTT. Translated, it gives CASSEAAWDSSTDTQYF.

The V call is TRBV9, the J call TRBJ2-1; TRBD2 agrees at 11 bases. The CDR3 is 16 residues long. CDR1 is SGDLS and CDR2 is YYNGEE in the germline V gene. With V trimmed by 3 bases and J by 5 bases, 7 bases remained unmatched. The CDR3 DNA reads TGTGCCAGCAGCGCCCCCGGGACTAGCGGTAACAATGAGCAGTTCTTC. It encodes CASSAPGTSGNNEQFF.

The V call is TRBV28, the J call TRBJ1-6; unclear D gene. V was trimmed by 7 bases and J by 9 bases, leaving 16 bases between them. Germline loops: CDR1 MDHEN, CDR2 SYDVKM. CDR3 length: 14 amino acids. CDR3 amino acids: CASMISGITSPLHF. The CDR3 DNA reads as TGTGCCAGCATGATTTCGGGAATTACTTCACCCCTCCACTTT.

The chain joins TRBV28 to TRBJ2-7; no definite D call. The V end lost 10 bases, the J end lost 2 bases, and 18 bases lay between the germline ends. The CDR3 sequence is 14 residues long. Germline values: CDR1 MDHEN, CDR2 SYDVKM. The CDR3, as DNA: TGTGCCACCCATAGTCCTACTACGGCCTACGAGCAGTACTTC. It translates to CATHSPTTAYEQYF.

The CDR3 coding sequence is TGTGCCAGCAGCGCTCAGGGGTTGAACATTCAGTACTTC. It is translated as CASSAQGLNIQYF. The chain recombines TRBV5-6 with TRBJ2-4; D perhaps matches TRBD1 (6 bases). This CDR3 spans 13 amino acids. In germline, CDR1 is SGHDT, CDR2 YYEEEE. V lost 4 bases and J 7 bases, leaving 12 bases between the germline ends. Drawing the rest from reference TRBV5-6 and TRBJ2-4, the complete variable domain is DAGVTQSPTHLIKTRGQQVTLRCSPKSGHDTVSWYQQALGQGPQFIFQYYEEEERQRGNFPDRFSGHQFPNYSSELNVNALLLGDSALYLCASSAQGLNIQYFGAGTRLSVL.

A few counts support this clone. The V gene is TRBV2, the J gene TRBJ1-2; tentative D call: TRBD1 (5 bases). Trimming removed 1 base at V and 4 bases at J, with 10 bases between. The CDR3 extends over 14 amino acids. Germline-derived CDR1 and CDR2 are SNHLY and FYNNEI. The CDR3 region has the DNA TGTGCCAGCAGTGAAGGACAGCTCGGCTATGGCTACACCTTC. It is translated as CASSEGQLGYGYTF.

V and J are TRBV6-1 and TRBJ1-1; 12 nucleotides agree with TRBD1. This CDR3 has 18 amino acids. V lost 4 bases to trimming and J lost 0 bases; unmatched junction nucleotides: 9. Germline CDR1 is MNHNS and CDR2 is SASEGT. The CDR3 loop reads CASSVLAGTGGVNTEAFF. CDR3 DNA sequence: TGTGCCAGCAGTGTCCTGGCAGGGACAGGGGGCGTGAACACTGAAGCTTTCTTT.

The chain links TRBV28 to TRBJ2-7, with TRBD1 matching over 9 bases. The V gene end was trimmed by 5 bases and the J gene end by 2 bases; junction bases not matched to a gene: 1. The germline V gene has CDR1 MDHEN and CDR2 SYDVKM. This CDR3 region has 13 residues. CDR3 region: CASSRQGAYEQYF. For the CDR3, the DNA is TGTGCCAGCAGTCGACAGGGGGCCTACGAGCAGTACTTC.

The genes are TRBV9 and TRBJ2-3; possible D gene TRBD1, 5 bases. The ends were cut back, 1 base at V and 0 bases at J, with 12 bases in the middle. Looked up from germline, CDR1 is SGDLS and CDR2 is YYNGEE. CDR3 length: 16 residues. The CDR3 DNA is TGTGCCAGCAGCGTAACACAGGCAACTAGCACAGATACGCAGTATTTT. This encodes CASSVTQATSTDTQYF.

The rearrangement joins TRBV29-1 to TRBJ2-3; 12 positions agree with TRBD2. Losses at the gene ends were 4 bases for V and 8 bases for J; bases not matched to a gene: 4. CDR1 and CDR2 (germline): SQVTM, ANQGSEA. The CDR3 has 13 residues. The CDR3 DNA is TGCAGCGTTGGACTAGCGGGAGAAGGTACGCAGTATTTT. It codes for CSVGLAGEGTQYF.

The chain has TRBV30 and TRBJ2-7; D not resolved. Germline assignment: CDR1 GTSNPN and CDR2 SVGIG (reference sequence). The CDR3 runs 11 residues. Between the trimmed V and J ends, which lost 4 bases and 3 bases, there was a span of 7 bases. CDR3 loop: CAWKLGYEQYF. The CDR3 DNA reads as TGTGCCTGGAAACTCGGCTACGAGCAGTACTTC. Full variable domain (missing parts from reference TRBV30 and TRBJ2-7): SQTIHQWPATLVQPVGSPLSLECTVEGTSNPNLYWYRQAAGRGLQLLFYSVGIGQISSEVPQNLSASRPQDRQFILSSKKLLLSDSGFYLCAWKLGYEQYFGPGTRLTVT.

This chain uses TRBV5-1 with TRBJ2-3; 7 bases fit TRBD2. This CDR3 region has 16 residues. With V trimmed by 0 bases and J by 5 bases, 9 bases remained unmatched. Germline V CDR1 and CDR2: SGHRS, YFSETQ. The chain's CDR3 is CASSLAAGRAGDTQYF. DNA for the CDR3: TGCGCCAGCAGCTTGGCCGCGGGGAGGGCCGGAGATACGCAGTATTTT.